This T cell receptor (beta chain) was obtained from a study of control samples from healthy donors and cancer patients (dated by TCRdb to the early 2020s). With respect to this clone: What this receptor recognizes is not known. One end of the junction varies from germline; a read error may be responsible.

The library relied on the immunoSEQ multiplex PCR assay. Sourced from immuneACCESS, this table was stored by TCRdb with only in-frame sequences that have V and J called. A share of the clones is absent; for the studies checked, an unresolved V gene accounts for under half, and the remainder has no known explanation. Recorded for this sample are under 150,000 clones; less than 95% of them occurred a single time. Of the sample, 3.6% is held by the ten largest clones. The CDR3, cysteine through phenylalanine, is 14 amino acids long. The only DNA kept is the CDR3, 42 bases in frame from the first base. For CDR1 and CDR2, the germline V gene (reference sequence) lists LNHDA and SQIVND.

Sequenced material: blood. The sequence joins TRBV19 to TRBJ2-4; TRBD1 is a possible D gene, resting on 6 matching bases. This receptor was taken from a man in his thirties or forties in good health. The CDR3 protein is CASKDRTAENIQYF. The nucleotide sequence is given as TGTGCCAGTAAGGATCGGACAGCCGAAAACATTCAGTACTTC.